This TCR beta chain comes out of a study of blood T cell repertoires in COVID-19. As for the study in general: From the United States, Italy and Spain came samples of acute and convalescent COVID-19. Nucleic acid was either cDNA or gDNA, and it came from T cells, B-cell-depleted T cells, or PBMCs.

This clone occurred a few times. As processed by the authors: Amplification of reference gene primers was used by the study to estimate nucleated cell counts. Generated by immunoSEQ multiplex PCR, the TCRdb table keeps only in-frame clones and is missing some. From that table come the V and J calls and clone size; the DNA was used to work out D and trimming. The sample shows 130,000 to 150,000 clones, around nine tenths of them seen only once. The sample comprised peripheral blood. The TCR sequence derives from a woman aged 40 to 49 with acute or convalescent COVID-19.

CDR3 bases: TGTGCCAGTAGCGGGGGGGCCAGTAACGAGCAGTACTTC. Residues: CASSGGASNEQYF. This sequence joins TRBV19 and TRBJ2-7; TRBD2 matches 8 bases. Germline V gene sequence: CDR1 LNHDA, CDR2 SQIVND (reference sequence). The J segment lost 5 bases and the V segment lost 6 bases, leaving 6 bases of the junction unmatched. The CDR3 contains 13 residues.